The following is a T cell receptor beta chain sequence with its context. The J segment lost 6 bases and the V segment lost 4 bases, leaving 3 bases of the junction unmatched. The CDR3 totals 13 residues. CDR1 is GTSNPN, CDR2 SVGIG, per germline (reference sequence). This sample stems from a study of T cell changes during pregnancy in multiple sclerosis. Method: immunoSEQ multiplex PCR; TCRdb's copy keeps in-frame clones and lacks some. The sample carries approximately 53,000 clones, around 90% recorded once. The input for sequencing was CD4+ T cells from peripheral blood mononuclear cells, taken before pregnancy. The rearrangement joins TRBV30 to TRBJ2-1, with 10 bases fitting TRBD2. This sequence was found in a female donor with multiple sclerosis, enrolled in a pregnancy study. CDR3 loop: CAWTSGSPNEQFF. CDR3 coding DNA: TGTGCCTGGACTAGCGGGAGCCCCAATGAGCAGTTCTTC.